Following are 21 T cell receptor beta chains from one sample sequenced in a study of PD-1 blockade in classical Hodgkin lymphoma. Every patient had relapsed following autologous stem cell transplantation, and cohorts differed in brentuximab vedotin exposure. Using immunoSEQ multiplex PCR, the repertoire was profiled, and TCRdb retains in-frame clones only, with some absent. The sample includes about 58,000 clones, less than 95% of them seen just once. The sample was peripheral blood mononuclear cells (PBMCs), taken before the second cycle of nivolumab. These TCRs come from a human donor with classical Hodgkin lymphoma.

This clone showed up just a few times. The chain is built from TRBV7-9 and TRBJ1-2; a weak D match, TRBD1 (6 bases). CDR1 is SEHNR and CDR2 is FQNEAQ in the germline V gene (reference sequence). The length of the CDR3 is 16 residues. Between the trimmed V and J ends, which lost 5 bases and 1 base, there was a span of 17 bases. CDR3 protein: CASSQFAAGVNYGYTF. The CDR3 coding sequence is TGTGCCAGCAGCCAATTCGCGGCAGGGGTTAACTATGGCTACACCTTC. Looking up the rest from reference TRBV7-9 and TRBJ1-2 gives the full variable domain: DTGVSQNPRHKITKRGQNVTFRCDPISEHNRLYWYRQTLGQGPEFLTYFQNEAQLEKSRLLSDRFSAERPKGSFSTLEIQRTEQGDSAMYLCASSQFAAGVNYGYTFGSGTRLTVV.

The chain carries TRBV5-1 and TRBJ1-1; D is uncertain. Germline V lookup: CDR1 SGHRS, CDR2 YFSETQ. V was trimmed by 0 bases and J by 6 bases, leaving 9 bases between them. The CDR3 runs 13 residues. The CDR3 nucleotides read TGCGCCAGCAGCTTGGACAGAGTACCTGAAGCTTTCTTT. Its translation is CASSLDRVPEAFF. Looking up the rest from reference TRBV5-1 and TRBJ1-1 gives the full variable domain: KAGVTQTPRYLIKTRGQQVTLSCSPISGHRSVSWYQQTPGQGLQFLFEYFSETQRNKGNFPGRFSGRQFSNSRSEMNVSTLELGDSALYLCASSLDRVPEAFFGQGTRLTVV.

This chain links TRBV5-1 with TRBJ2-3, with D perhaps assigned TRBD1 or TRBD2 (5 bases each). The CDR3 runs to 14 residues. CDR1 is SGHRS, CDR2 YFSETQ, per germline. Trimming took 4 bases from V and 6 from J, leaving 15 bases between them. CDR3 residues: CASSQGRTGDTQYF. Written as DNA, the CDR3 is TGCGCCAGCAGCCAGGGCCGAACGGGGGATACGCAGTATTTT.

The V and J genes are TRBV6-4 and TRBJ2-7; D uncertain. Germline assignment: CDR1 MRHNA and CDR2 SNTAGT. The CDR3 is 13 amino acids. V was clipped by 5 bases and J by 1 base, with 9 bases between them. The CDR3 protein is CASSYTSSYEQYF. CDR3 sequence (DNA): TGTGCCAGCAGTTACACGTCGTCCTACGAGCAGTACTTC.

DNA for the CDR3: TGCAGTGCAGGGTCATTAAATACGCAGTATTTT. It specifies CSAGSLNTQYF. The chain carries TRBV20-1 and TRBJ2-3; no clear D. Germline V gene sequence: CDR1 DFQATT, CDR2 SNEGSKA (reference sequence). V gave up 6 bases and J gave up 7 bases, with 11 bases separating them. This CDR3 has 11 amino acids.

The genes are TRBV28 and TRBJ2-2; TRBD2 aligns across 10 bases. The germline CDR1 and CDR2 sequences are MDHEN and SYDVKM. V gave up 6 bases and J gave up 8 bases; unmatched junction bases: 6. The CDR3 extends over 14 amino acids. This CDR3 is CASSLAGDPGELFF. The DNA of the CDR3 is TGTGCCAGCAGCCTAGCGGGAGACCCTGGGGAGCTGTTTTTT.

The rearrangement joins TRBV6-5 to TRBJ2-7, with 13 positions matching TRBD2. The CDR3 spans 15 residues. CDR1 is MNHEY and CDR2 is SVGAGI in the germline V gene. The V gene end was trimmed by 6 bases and the J gene end by 6 bases; junction bases not matched to a gene: 8. CDR3 bases: TGTGCCAGCAGGCGTACCGGGACTAGCGGGGCCGAGCAGTACTTC. This codes for CASRRTGTSGAEQYF.

This clone was detected a few times. J is TRBJ2-1 and V is TRBV25-1, with 9 nucleotides matching TRBD1. The CDR3 loop spans 15 amino acids. Unmatched junction bases numbered 12, after V lost 8 bases and J lost 7 bases. The germline CDR1 and CDR2 sequences are MGHDK and SYGVNS. Here the CDR3 DNA reads TGTGCCAGCTCGGAGGGTGGACAGGGGAAGAATGAGCAGTTCTTC. Translated: CASSEGGQGKNEQFF.

The J gene is TRBJ2-2, the V gene TRBV5-5, with 8 bases aligning to TRBD2. Trimming at V came to 7 bases and at J to 2 bases, leaving 19 bases not matched to a gene. Germline assignment: CDR1 SGHKS and CDR2 YYEKEE (reference sequence). CDR3 length equals 19 residues. The CDR3 protein is CASRPRVPGGEVNTGELFF. DNA of the CDR3: TGTGCCAGCCGCCCCCGGGTACCCGGGGGGGAAGTAAACACCGGGGAGCTGTTTTTT.

The chain joins TRBV7-8 to TRBJ2-7, with 8 bases fitting TRBD1. CDR3 length: 15 residues. V lost 6 bases, J lost 4 bases, and 11 bases stayed unmatched. CDR1 and CDR2 (germline): SGHVS, FQNEAQ. This chain's CDR3 is CASSLAGTGPYEQYF. Written as DNA, the CDR3 is TGTGCCAGCAGTCTAGCCGGGACAGGCCCTTACGAGCAGTACTTC.

The V gene is TRBV30, the J gene TRBJ2-5; weak D call: TRBD2 (7 bases). The germline V gene has CDR1 GTSNPN and CDR2 SVGIG (reference sequence). The length of the CDR3 is 14 residues. Trimming left V 1 base short and J 1 base short, with 10 bases between. CDR3 sequence: CAWSGGGPQETQYF. The DNA for the CDR3 is TGTGCCTGGAGTGGGGGGGGCCCCCAAGAGACCCAGTACTTC. The complete variable domain, with remaining parts taken from reference TRBV30 and TRBJ2-5, reads SQTIHQWPATLVQPVGSPLSLECTVEGTSNPNLYWYRQAAGRGLQLLFYSVGIGQISSEVPQNLSASRPQDRQFILSSKKLLLSDSGFYLCAWSGGGPQETQYFGPGTRLLVL.

The CDR3 is CASSPGTEAFF. In DNA form, the CDR3 reads TGTGCCAGCAGCCCAGGGACAGAAGCTTTCTTT. The chain is built from TRBV14 and TRBJ1-1, with TRBD1 as a possible D gene (6 bases). Germline V gives CDR1 SGHDN, CDR2 FVKESK. Trimming cost V 4 bases and J 8 bases, with 8 bases left between them. The CDR3 extends over 11 amino acids.

This clone has more than one count but fewer than ten. V is TRBV5-1 and J is TRBJ2-1; the D gene could be TRBD1 or TRBD2 (6 bases each). This CDR3 has 15 residues. The germline V and J ends were trimmed by 0 bases and 9 bases, with 16 bases remaining between them. CDR1 is SGHRS, CDR2 YFSETQ, per germline. In nucleotides, the CDR3 is TGCGCCAGCAGCTTGGCGGGGGACAACAGTCGTGAGCAGTTCTTC. This encodes CASSLAGDNSREQFF.

The V gene is TRBV7-3, the J gene TRBJ1-3; no clear D. V lost 5 bases and J lost 1, with 12 bases in between. Germline V lookup: CDR1 SGHTA, CDR2 FQGTGA. The CDR3 consists of 15 residues. The CDR3 DNA is TGTGCCAGCAGCCCCGTCCTTTGGTCTGGAAACACCATATATTTT. This encodes CASSPVLWSGNTIYF.

In this sample, this clone turned up a few times. The chain couples TRBV27 to TRBJ2-4; 8 bases are shared with TRBD1. CDR3 length: 15 amino acids. V was clipped by 3 bases and J by 9 bases; unmatched bases: 10. CDR1 is MNHEY, CDR2 SMNVEV, per germline (reference sequence). The CDR3 nucleotides read TGTGCCAGCAGTTTCTCGACAGGGGTTGTGAGCATTCAGTACTTC. Amino acid sequence: CASSFSTGVVSIQYF.

In DNA form, the CDR3 reads TGTGCCAGCTCACCCCCAGGATTGGCTGGGGGGACTTCCTACGAGCAGTACTTC. Amino acid sequence: CASSPPGLAGGTSYEQYF. The chain joins TRBV18 to TRBJ2-7; D may be TRBD2 (6 bases). CDR3 length: 18 residues. The germline V gene has CDR1 KGHSH and CDR2 LQKENI. Trimming cost V 3 bases and J 1 base, with 22 bases left between them.

The chain recombines TRBV5-1 with TRBJ1-4; D unclear. The V and J ends lost 0 bases and 4 bases respectively, with 7 bases between them. The length of the CDR3 is 14 residues. Germline V lookup: CDR1 SGHRS, CDR2 YFSETQ. CDR3 coding DNA: TGCGCCAGCAGCTTGGAACAGCATAATGAAAAACTGTTTTTT. Amino acids: CASSLEQHNEKLFF.

This chain joins TRBV5-6 and TRBJ1-2; D remains ambiguous. Germline V lookup: CDR1 SGHDT, CDR2 YYEEEE. Trimming pared 0 bases from V and 3 bases from J, leaving 12 bases between. There are 15 residues in the CDR3. CDR3 nucleotide sequence: TGTGCCAGCAGCTTGGGGCCCAACAAATACTATGGCTACACCTTC. It specifies CASSLGPNKYYGYTF.

The CDR3: CASSITGLRSGTEAFF. CDR3 DNA: TGTGCCAGTAGTATCACGGGCCTAAGATCGGGCACTGAAGCTTTCTTT. This chain links TRBV19 with TRBJ1-1; D uncertain. This CDR3 has 16 residues. Trimming removed 3 bases from V and 4 bases from J, with 18 bases in between. Germline assignment: CDR1 LNHDA and CDR2 SQIVND (reference sequence).

The chain has TRBV23-1 and TRBJ1-6; 8 bases are a match to TRBD1. TRBV23-1 is known as an ORF, though its function is uncertain. Trimming at V came to 0 bases and at J to 0 bases, leaving 13 bases not matched to a gene. The CDR3 length is 21 residues. This CDR3 is CASSQSGTGEPLGSYNSPLHF. The CDR3, as DNA: TGCGCCAGCAGTCAATCCGGGACAGGAGAACCCCTCGGCTCCTATAATTCACCCCTCCACTTT.

V gene TRBV7-2 combines with J gene TRBJ1-2, with 7 bases lining up with TRBD1. V lost 4 bases to trimming and J lost 6 bases; unmatched junction nucleotides: 2. CDR3 size: 12 residues. In germline, CDR1 is SGHTA, CDR2 FQGNSA. The CDR3 sequence: CASSSQGNGYTF. In DNA, the CDR3 is TGTGCCAGCAGCTCACAGGGGAATGGCTACACCTTC. Full variable domain (rest looked up from reference TRBV7-2 and TRBJ1-2): GAGVSQSPSNKVTEKGKDVELRCDPISGHTALYWYRQSLGQGLEFLIYFQGNSAPDKSGLPSDRFSAERTGGSVSTLTIQRTQQEDSAVYLCASSSQGNGYTFGSGTRLTVV.